The rows below give T cell receptor beta chains drawn from one sample of a study of blood T cell repertoires in COVID-19. TCRdb keeps only in-frame clones here, not all; method: immunoSEQ multiplex PCR. The sample carries approximately 450,000 clones, 80% to 90% recorded once. Sequenced input: PBMCs or T cells enriched from blood (not recorded which). Receptors were obtained from a man aged 30 to 39 who had recovered from COVID-19. The CDR3 runs from the conserved cysteine through the conserved F or W. The D gene is left open where the match is weak. Some rows have no size entry. The others give once, few or many, or a class for an expanded clone.

J gene: TRBJ1-5
D gene: TRBD1
V gene: TRBV10-2
clone size: NA
CDR3 DNA: TGCGCCAGCCGACGACAGGGTGATCAGCCCCAGCATTTT
CDR3 protein: CASRRQGDQPQHF

J gene: TRBJ2-5
D gene: TRBD2
V gene: TRBV5-1
clone size: NA
CDR3 DNA: TGCGCCAGCAGCAAACAGGGACTAGTAGGAGAGACCCAGTACTTC
CDR3 protein: CASSKQGLVGETQYF

J gene: TRBJ1-3
D gene: NA
V gene: TRBV7-8
clone size: NA
CDR3 DNA: TGTGCCAGCAGCTCGGGGGAAGCTGGAAACACCATATATTTT
CDR3 protein: CASSSGEAGNTIYF

J gene: TRBJ1-1
D gene: NA
V gene: TRBV21-1
clone size: NA
CDR3 DNA: TGTGCCAGCATAAACCTCAGGGCGCCGAGGAACACTGAAGCTTTCTTT
CDR3 protein: CASINLRAPRNTEAFF

J gene: TRBJ2-2
D gene: NA
V gene: TRBV29-1
clone size: once
CDR3 DNA: TGCAGCGTCCTACGACAGGAGGAGAACACCGGGGAGCTGTTTTTT
CDR3 protein: CSVLRQEENTGELFF

J gene: TRBJ2-2
D gene: NA
V gene: TRBV15
clone size: NA
CDR3 DNA: TGTGCCACCAGGGACGGGAGGGGGCACACCGGGGAGCTGTTTTTT
CDR3 protein: CATRDGRGHTGELFF

J gene: TRBJ2-6
D gene: NA
V gene: TRBV5-5
clone size: NA
CDR3 DNA: TGTGCCAGCAGGTTAGGACTTTCTGGGGCCAACGTCCTGACTTTC
CDR3 protein: CASRLGLSGANVLTF

J gene: TRBJ2-1
D gene: NA
V gene: TRBV19
clone size: NA
CDR3 DNA: TGTGCCAGTAGTATCGGGCGGGATTGGGTGTCCTACAATGAGCAGTTCTTC
CDR3 protein: CASSIGRDWVSYNEQFF

J gene: TRBJ2-1
D gene: TRBD2
V gene: TRBV10-1
clone size: NA
CDR3 DNA: TGCGCCAGCAGTGTCGGGACTAGTCAGTCCGATGAGCAGTTCTTC
CDR3 protein: CASSVGTSQSDEQFF

J gene: TRBJ1-5
D gene: NA
V gene: TRBV15
clone size: NA
CDR3 DNA: TGTGCCACCAGCAGAGATCGAGTTAGCAATCAGCCCCAGCATTTT
CDR3 protein: CATSRDRVSNQPQHF

J gene: TRBJ2-1
D gene: NA
V gene: TRBV7-8
clone size: NA
CDR3 DNA: TGTGCCAGCAGCATAGGTGCGGGGTCTCTAGGCAATGAGCAGTTCTTC
CDR3 protein: CASSIGAGSLGNEQFF

J gene: TRBJ1-2
D gene: NA
V gene: TRBV2
clone size: NA
CDR3 DNA: TGTGCCAGCAGTGAGGGAGGGTATGGCTACACCTTC
CDR3 protein: CASSEGGYGYTF

J gene: TRBJ2-1
D gene: NA
V gene: TRBV30
clone size: NA
CDR3 DNA: TGTGCCTGGAGTTTGGGGGGTTCCTACAATGAGCAGTTCTTC
CDR3 protein: CAWSLGGSYNEQFF

J gene: TRBJ2-2
D gene: NA
V gene: TRBV11-2
clone size: NA
CDR3 DNA: TGTGCCAGCAGCTTAGATCTCAGCACCGGGGAGCTGTTTTTT
CDR3 protein: CASSLDLSTGELFF

J gene: TRBJ1-2
D gene: NA
V gene: TRBV28
clone size: NA
CDR3 DNA: TGTGCCAGCAGCAACAGGGTCGGCTACACCTTC
CDR3 protein: CASSNRVGYTF

J gene: TRBJ1-3
D gene: NA
V gene: TRBV29-1
clone size: NA
CDR3 DNA: TGCAGCGTTGAGATGACAGCCGGAAACACCATATATTTT
CDR3 protein: CSVEMTAGNTIYF

J gene: TRBJ2-1
D gene: TRBD2
V gene: TRBV4-1
clone size: NA
CDR3 DNA: TGCGCCAGCAGCCACGAAACGGGGGGACTAGCGGAATACAATGAGCAGTTCTTC
CDR3 protein: CASSHETGGLAEYNEQFF

J gene: TRBJ1-1
D gene: NA
V gene: TRBV12-3/TRBV12-4
clone size: once
CDR3 DNA: TGTGCCAGCAGTTTCTCAGGGACTGAAGCTTTCTTT
CDR3 protein: CASSFSGTEAFF

J gene: TRBJ2-3
D gene: TRBD2
V gene: TRBV27
clone size: NA
CDR3 DNA: TGTGCCAGCAGTTTTCTAGCGGGAGTGGCAGATACGCAGTATTTT
CDR3 protein: CASSFLAGVADTQYF

J gene: TRBJ2-7
D gene: TRBD1
V gene: TRBV19
clone size: once
CDR3 DNA: TGTGCCAGTAGTATGACGGGACAGTTCTACGAGCAGTACTTC
CDR3 protein: CASSMTGQFYEQYF

J gene: TRBJ2-2
D gene: NA
V gene: TRBV18
clone size: NA
CDR3 DNA: TGTGCCAGCTGGAACGGGATATGGACCGGGGAGCTGTTTTTT
CDR3 protein: CASWNGIWTGELFF

J gene: TRBJ1-5
D gene: NA
V gene: TRBV4-1
clone size: NA
CDR3 DNA: TGCGCCAGCAGCCAACCCAGTGGGGGACAAATAAATCAGCCCCAGCATTTT
CDR3 protein: CASSQPSGGQINQPQHF

J gene: TRBJ1-6
D gene: NA
V gene: TRBV12-3/TRBV12-4
clone size: NA
CDR3 DNA: TGTGCCAGCAGCCCGGGGGGGTCCCTCCACTTT
CDR3 protein: CASSPGGSLHF

J gene: TRBJ2-7
D gene: TRBD2
V gene: TRBV4-1
clone size: NA
CDR3 DNA: TGCGCCAGCAGCCAGACTAGCGGCGGCGGGTACGAGCAGTACTTC
CDR3 protein: CASSQTSGGGYEQYF

J gene: TRBJ2-1
D gene: NA
V gene: TRBV5-1
clone size: NA
CDR3 DNA: TGCGCCAGCAGCGGCCTTTTAAGCTCCTACAATGAGCAGTTCTTC
CDR3 protein: CASSGLLSSYNEQFF